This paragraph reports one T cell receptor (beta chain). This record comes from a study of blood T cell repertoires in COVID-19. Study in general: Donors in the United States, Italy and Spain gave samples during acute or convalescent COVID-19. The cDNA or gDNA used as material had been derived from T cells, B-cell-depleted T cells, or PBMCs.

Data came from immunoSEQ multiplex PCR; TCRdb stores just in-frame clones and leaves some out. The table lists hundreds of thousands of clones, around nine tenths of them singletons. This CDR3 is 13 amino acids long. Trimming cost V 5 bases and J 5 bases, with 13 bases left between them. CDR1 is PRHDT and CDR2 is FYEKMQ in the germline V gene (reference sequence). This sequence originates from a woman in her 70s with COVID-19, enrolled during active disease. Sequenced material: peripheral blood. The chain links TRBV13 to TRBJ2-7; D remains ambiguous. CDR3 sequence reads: CASSRGNRNEQYF. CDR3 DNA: TGTGCCAGCAGCCGCGGAAATCGGAACGAGCAGTACTTC.